The sequence of this T cell receptor (beta chain) was determined in a study of T cells in Graves' hyperthyroidism and ophthalmopathy. This clonotype was detected ten times or more. Regions amplified from RNA transcripts were the TCR beta CDR3 regions. TCR CDR3 underwent first-round RT-PCR with the HTBI primer set. TCRdb processed the multiplex PCR reads anew with MiXCR; each CDR3 protein has one entry. This table holds 450,000 to 650,000 distinct CDR3 sequences, 15% to 20% found once. This CDR3 contains 17 residues. V trimming: 5 bases; J trimming: 6 bases; junction bases outside the gene matches: 12. CDR1 SGHTA and CDR2 FQGNSA come from the germline V gene.

The chain joins TRBV7-2 to TRBJ2-7, with 14 bases identical to TRBD2. The sequenced material came from blood. The source is a woman between 18 and 29 years old with Graves' ophthalmopathy. In DNA form, the CDR3 reads TGTGCCAGCAGCCTCCAGACTAGCGGGAGGGCCCGAATCGAGCAGTACTTC. It yields the protein CASSLQTSGRARIEQYF.